This T cell receptor beta chain was sequenced in a study of blood T cell repertoires in COVID-19 (dated by TCRdb to the early 2020s). For context, the study as a whole: The collaborator samples originated in the United States, Italy and Spain and spanned the acute and convalescent phases of COVID-19. The material from the prospective study consisted of cDNA or gDNA derived from T cells, B-cell-depleted T cells, or PBMCs. Subjects who had been exposed to COVID-19, were actively infected with it, or had recovered from it provided the deeply sampled blood TCRbeta repertoires that made up the dataset. A freely available public database, intended as a resource for researchers studying the immune response to SARS-CoV-2, is where the repertoires were released. Samples were obtained from the ongoing ImmuneRACE study (first 160 participants) and from some 1,300 subjects provided by 6 global collaborators. A de-identified subject ID, COVID-19 status, age in years and sex were almost always included in the sample metadata. Where HLA class I and class II types were available, the types were taken from metadata supplied by the sample provider, not from assay-based typing.

A few counts support this clone. Its antigen is still unknown. No much larger clone is present one base from it, and per-base qualities are unavailable. What the research found in general, with its limitations: The amount of clinical and demographic metadata varied by source and participant and was provided uncurated.

Participants in the prospective study were enrolled through a virtual design, were aged about 18 to 100 years, and lived in 24 United States geographic areas. In the prospective study, cohorts were assigned on the basis of participant-reported clinical history obtained from a screening survey and a study questionnaire. ImmuneRACE Cohort 3 recovered participants were defined by two consecutive negative NP/OP PCR tests, healthcare professional clearance, or symptom resolution. Each participant in the prospective study had whole blood, serum and a nasopharyngeal or oropharyngeal swab collected by mobile phlebotomists. Over an approximately 2-month period, participants in the prospective study had the option of providing additional blood draws and questionnaires. Blood samples from the prospective study were shipped frozen or at room temperature prior to DNA extraction. The germline V gene specifies KGHDR as CDR1 and SFDVKD as CDR2. V trim: 4 bases; J trim: 5 bases; unmatched bases: 13. The CDR3 has 17 amino acids, counting the end cysteine and phenylalanine. Solely the CDR3 DNA is kept, with 51 bases framed from the first base.

TCRbeta CDR3 regions were amplified from genomic DNA using the immunoSEQ Assay, a bias-controlled multiplex PCR. As for how the authors treated the data: The number of nucleated cells in each sample was estimated by amplification of reference gene primers within the assay. To quantify the absolute abundance of each unique TCRbeta CDR3 rearrangement, sequence reads were collapsed and filtered. For each sample, productive Simpson clonality was calculated as the square root of Simpson's diversity index over productive rearrangements. TCRdb's version of the immuneACCESS table is confined to in-frame rearrangements and falls short of the full clone set. An unresolved V gene accounts for under half of the shortfall where checked; the remainder is of unknown origin. The V and J calls and clone size are taken from that table; D and trimming were inferred from the DNA. Counted in this sample were about 200,000 clones; approximately 81% of them appeared once. Together, the top ten hold over 15% of the sample.

Sequenced sample: PBMCs or T cells enriched from blood (not recorded which). Recombination linked TRBV24-1 to TRBJ2-5, with 9 bases matching TRBD2. The TCR sequence derives from a man aged 35 to 55 who had recovered from COVID-19. The CDR3 here reads CATSDPKRLAGPETQYF. The sequenced DNA: TGTGCCACCAGTGACCCAAAGCGGCTAGCGGGACCGGAGACCCAGTACTTC.